This passage covers 28 T cell receptor beta chains from one sample sequenced in a study of blood T cell repertoires in COVID-19. Assay used: immunoSEQ multiplex PCR; TCRdb lists only in-frame clones, some missing. The sample has 110,000 to 150,000 clones; approximately 90% are singletons. Sequencing was done on a sample of PBMCs or T cells enriched from blood (not recorded which). The receptors derive from a man aged 50 to 60 who had recovered from COVID-19.

The chain carries TRBV18 and TRBJ2-3; 10 nucleotides agree with TRBD2. Germline loops: CDR1 KGHSH, CDR2 LQKENI. Unmatched junction bases numbered 14, after V lost 5 bases and J lost 6 bases. The CDR3 extends over 17 amino acids. CDR3 in DNA: TGTGCCAGCTCAATGTCGCTCTTAACTAGCGGGACGGATACGCAGTATTTT. Protein product: CASSMSLLTSGTDTQYF.

The chain joins TRBV28 to TRBJ2-5; D not resolved. This CDR3 has 13 amino acids. CDR1 MDHEN and CDR2 SYDVKM come from the germline V gene. Between the trimmed V and J ends, which lost 4 bases and 0 bases, there was a span of 6 bases. In DNA form, the CDR3 reads TGTGCCAGCAGTTCAGGAAACCAAGAGACCCAGTACTTC. Encoded protein: CASSSGNQETQYF. The full variable domain, its missing parts supplied by reference TRBV28 and TRBJ2-5, is DVKVTQSSRYLVKRTGEKVFLECVQDMDHENMFWYRQDPGLGLRLIYFSYDVKMKEKGDIPEGYSVSREKKERFSLILESASTNQTSMYLCASSSGNQETQYFGPGTRLLVL.

This chain joins TRBV10-2 and TRBJ1-1; D may be TRBD1 (6 bases). The CDR3 has 18 amino acids. Germline loops: CDR1 WSHSY, CDR2 SAAADI. Deletions cut 6 bases from V and 1 base from J, with 24 bases between. CDR3 residues: CASRDWGRGSRGNTEAFF. The CDR3, as DNA: TGCGCCAGCAGGGATTGGGGGCGAGGATCCAGAGGGAACACTGAAGCTTTCTTT.

This chain uses TRBV19 with TRBJ2-7; 9 nucleotides align to TRBD2. V shed 4 bases, J shed 4 bases, and the junction held 8 bases outside the gene matches. This CDR3 spans 15 amino acids. CDR1 and CDR2 (germline): LNHDA, SQIVND (reference sequence). This chain's CDR3 is CASSTSSGERYEQYF. In DNA, the CDR3 is TGTGCCAGTAGTACCTCTAGCGGGGAGAGGTACGAGCAGTACTTC. The whole variable domain, filled in from reference TRBV19 and TRBJ2-7, reads DGGITQSPKYLFRKEGQNVTLSCEQNLNHDAMYWYRQDPGQGLRLIYYSQIVNDFQKGDIAEGYSVSREKKESFPLTVTSAQKNPTAFYLCASSTSSGERYEQYFGPGTRLTVT.

Of note for this clone: This CDR3 is also generated by other DNA sequences in the sample. The CDR3 here is CSASLFSTDTQYF. As DNA, the CDR3 is TGCAGTGCTAGTCTATTTAGCACAGATACGCAGTATTTT. The rearrangement joins TRBV20-1 to TRBJ2-3; D is unresolved. This CDR3 contains 13 residues. Trimming removed 3 bases at V and 0 bases at J, with 7 bases between. Germline CDR1 is DFQATT and CDR2 is SNEGSKA (reference sequence).

The genes are TRBV6-2 or TRBV6-3 and TRBJ1-1; maybe TRBD1 (5 bases). This CDR3 comprises 12 residues. Germline V gene lookup returns CDR1 MNHEY and CDR2 SVGEGT. Deletions cut 1 base from V and 6 bases from J, with 6 bases between. DNA of the CDR3: TGTGCCAGCAGTTACTGGGGCGCTGAAGCTTTCTTT. Its protein product is CASSYWGAEAFF.

In regard to this clone: Other DNA sequences in this specimen translate into the identical CDR3. The rearrangement joins TRBV5-1 to TRBJ2-1; TRBD1 might be the D (5 bases). This CDR3 comprises 15 residues. Germline V gene sequence: CDR1 SGHRS, CDR2 YFSETQ. V was shortened by 0 bases and J by 9 bases, with 16 bases between the two germline ends. CDR3 in amino acids: CASSLALGQGAEQFF. The CDR3 DNA is TGCGCCAGCAGCTTGGCCTTGGGTCAAGGGGCTGAGCAGTTCTTC.

CDR3 sequence reads: CASSFLAGGTSNQPQHF. CDR3 nucleotide sequence: TGTGCCAGCAGCTTCCTAGCGGGGGGCACGAGCAATCAGCCCCAGCATTTT. J is TRBJ1-5 and V is TRBV7-2; possibly TRBD1 for D (6 bases). The CDR3 has 17 residues. Germline-derived CDR1 and CDR2 are SGHTA and FQGNSA. V shed 3 bases and J shed 1 base, with 16 bases lying between them.

The J gene is TRBJ1-2, the V gene TRBV7-3, with D hard to call. Trimming removed 2 bases from V and 2 bases from J, with 12 bases in between. The germline V gene has CDR1 SGHTA and CDR2 FQGTGA. This CDR3 is built from 15 residues. The CDR3, as DNA: TGTGCCAGCAGCTTATATTCGACGGGAAACTATGGCTACACCTTC. This codes for CASSLYSTGNYGYTF.

The chain recombines TRBV19 with TRBJ1-2; 10 bases line up with TRBD1. This CDR3 contains 14 residues. Trimming at V came to 5 bases and at J to 6 bases, leaving 6 bases not matched to a gene. Germline-derived CDR1 and CDR2 are LNHDA and SQIVND (reference sequence). The CDR3 spells CASSLRDRGHGYTF. DNA of the CDR3: TGTGCCAGTAGTCTCCGGGACAGGGGACATGGCTACACCTTC.

The genes are TRBV3-1 (or the pseudogene TRBV3-2) and TRBJ1-3; D may be TRBD1 (5 bases). The CDR3 runs to 16 residues. The germline V gene has CDR1 LGHDT and CDR2 YNNKEL (reference sequence). The V gene lost 4 bases and the J gene lost 8 bases, with 21 bases spanning the gap. The CDR3 region is CASSPDRVAGIHTIYF. CDR3 DNA: TGTGCCAGCAGCCCCGATCGCGTGGCAGGGATACACACCATATATTTT.

The chain uses TRBV7-2 and TRBJ1-5; D unresolved. This CDR3 region has 14 residues. The germline V gene encodes CDR1 SGHTA and CDR2 FQGNSA. Trimming shortened V by 0 bases and J by 2 bases, and 5 bases separated the two germline ends. CDR3 sequence reads: CASSLARGNQPQHF. As DNA, the CDR3 is TGTGCCAGCAGCTTAGCACGGGGCAATCAGCCCCAGCATTTT.

This chain connects TRBV30 to TRBJ1-5; 9 nucleotides agree with TRBD1. CDR3 size: 14 residues. Per germline, CDR1 GTSNPN and CDR2 SVGIG (reference sequence). V lost 4 bases to trimming and J lost 6 bases; unmatched junction nucleotides: 7. CDR3 in amino acids: CAWKDRGYGQPQHF. The CDR3 DNA reads as TGTGCCTGGAAGGACAGGGGATACGGTCAGCCCCAGCATTTT.

The V gene is TRBV7-9, the J gene TRBJ2-3, with a weak D call TRBD2 (6 bases). CDR3 length equals 17 residues. Germline CDR1 SEHNR, CDR2 FQNEAQ (reference sequence). V was pared by 5 bases and J by 2 bases, with 20 bases between. The CDR3 reads CASSPAIVSGFTDTQYF. In DNA, the CDR3 is TGTGCCAGCAGCCCGGCGATCGTTAGCGGCTTCACAGATACGCAGTATTTT.

This chain joins TRBV5-1 and TRBJ1-2, with unresolved D. CDR1 is SGHRS and CDR2 is YFSETQ in the germline V gene. This CDR3 comprises 15 residues. V lost 4 bases and J lost 0, with 13 bases in between. The CDR3: CASSPGRATNYGYTF. Here the CDR3 DNA reads TGCGCCAGCAGCCCGGGGAGGGCCACTAACTATGGCTACACCTTC.

This clone appeared once. This sequence joins TRBV28 and TRBJ1-1; D is possibly TRBD1 (6 bases). The germline V gene encodes CDR1 MDHEN and CDR2 SYDVKM. This CDR3 spans 14 amino acids. V lost 6 bases, J lost 2 bases, and 13 bases lay in between. Here the CDR3 reads CASSMLGTNTEAFF. In DNA, the CDR3 is TGTGCCAGCAGCATGCTCGGGACAAACACTGAAGCTTTCTTT.

The chain couples TRBV7-8 to TRBJ2-6; TRBD2 is a possible D gene (6 bases). The CDR3 has 16 amino acids. CDR1 and CDR2 (germline): SGHVS, FQNEAQ. V dropped 5 bases and J dropped 0 bases, with 11 bases sitting between them. The DNA for the CDR3 is TGTGCCAGCAGCGCGGGACGGAGCTCTGGGGCCAACGTCCTGACTTTC. It specifies CASSAGRSSGANVLTF.

The V and J genes are TRBV4-1 and TRBJ2-2; D is possibly TRBD2 (6 bases). Trimming took off 1 base at V and 6 bases at J, with 18 bases between the two ends. Germline values: CDR1 MGHRA, CDR2 YSYEKL. This CDR3 is 17 amino acids long. The CDR3 loop reads CASSQGSGGRLAGELFF. DNA for the CDR3: TGCGCCAGCAGCCAAGGTTCCGGGGGTAGGTTAGCCGGGGAGCTGTTTTTT.

This clone was counted only a few times. This chain joins TRBV11-2 and TRBJ2-7; D remains unclear. Germline V gene lookup returns CDR1 SGHAT and CDR2 FQNNGV. V lost 3 bases and J 4 bases, leaving 4 bases between the germline ends. CDR3 length: 11 residues. The CDR3 DNA follows: TGTGCCAGCAGCTTTTATTACGAGCAGTACTTC. It encodes CASSFYYEQYF.

The chain uses TRBV14 and TRBJ2-2, with D possibly matching TRBD1 (5 bases). Germline CDR1 is SGHDN and CDR2 is FVKESK. The CDR3 has 16 amino acids. Between the trimmed V and J ends, which lost 5 bases and 0 bases, there was a span of 13 bases. This CDR3 is CASSVWTSANTGELFF. In DNA form, the CDR3 reads TGTGCCAGCAGCGTATGGACAAGCGCGAACACCGGGGAGCTGTTTTTT.

The chain is built from TRBV5-3 and TRBJ1-6; D is uncertain. TRBV5-3 is marked as an open reading frame, function uncertain. There are 14 residues in the CDR3. Trimming cost V 0 bases and J 9 bases, with 10 bases left between them. The CDR3 protein is CARSLVTTSSPLHF. CDR3 DNA sequence: TGTGCCAGAAGCTTGGTCACCACTAGTTCACCCCTCCACTTT.

The V call is TRBV24-1, the J call TRBJ1-1; D is undetermined. CDR1 is KGHDR, CDR2 SFDVKD, per germline. The V and J ends lost 5 bases and 1 base respectively, with 7 bases between them. The CDR3 extends over 13 amino acids. This CDR3 is CATSAEGNTEAFF. As DNA, the CDR3 is TGTGCCACCAGTGCCGAGGGGAACACTGAAGCTTTCTTT.

Remarks on this clone: A junction boundary mismatches the germline segment, possibly from a read error. The chain couples TRBV7-9 to TRBJ1-1; D gene ambiguous. The CDR3 is 12 residues long. Germline V gene lookup returns CDR1 SEHNR and CDR2 FQNEAQ (reference sequence). The CDR3 DNA reads as TGTGCCAGCGGCTTGGAGTATACTGAAGCTTTCTTT. This codes for CASGLEYTEAFF.

This chain connects TRBV9 to TRBJ2-1; D may be TRBD2 (5 bases). Trimming shortened V by 2 bases and J by 7 bases, and 16 bases separated the two germline ends. Germline V lookup: CDR1 SGDLS, CDR2 YYNGEE. The CDR3 length is 15 residues. CDR3 bases: TGTGCCAGCAGCGTGGTCTACGGTACGGGGAATGAGCAGTTCTTC. This sequence encodes CASSVVYGTGNEQFF.

The chain recombines TRBV6-4 with TRBJ1-5; TRBD1 agrees at 8 bases. CDR3 length: 17 residues. Germline V CDR1 and CDR2: MRHNA, SNTAGT. V lost 1 base to trimming and J lost 0 bases; unmatched junction nucleotides: 5. The CDR3 DNA follows: TGTGCCAGCAGTGACTTTATAGGACAGGGTAGCAATCAGCCCCAGCATTTT. Translating gives CASSDFIGQGSNQPQHF.

The gene calls are TRBV7-9 and TRBJ1-4, with a weak D call TRBD1 (6 bases). CDR3 length equals 16 residues. Per the germline V gene, CDR1 is SEHNR and CDR2 is FQNEAQ (reference sequence). V was cut by 2 bases and J by 4 bases, with 14 bases left in between. CDR3 nucleotide sequence: TGTGCCAGCAGCTTAAGAGAGGGGGTCTTTAATGAAAAACTGTTTTTT. Translating gives CASSLREGVFNEKLFF.

The chain combines TRBV6-6 with TRBJ1-5; 7 nucleotides align to TRBD1. Germline CDR1 is MNHNY and CDR2 is SVGAGI (reference sequence). J was trimmed by 7 bases and V by 2 bases; bases with no gene match: 8. CDR3 size: 15 residues. CDR3 amino acids: CASSYGGQVEQPQHF. In DNA form, the CDR3 reads TGTGCCAGCAGTTACGGAGGACAGGTTGAGCAGCCCCAGCATTTT.

This chain links TRBV6-2 or TRBV6-3 with TRBJ1-5, with 7 bases that match TRBD1. The CDR3 contains 13 residues. Germline assignment: CDR1 MNHEY and CDR2 SVGEGT. Trimming at V came to 5 bases and at J to 7 bases, leaving 5 bases not matched to a gene. The CDR3 reads CASSGQVGQPQHF. The DNA for the CDR3 is TGTGCCAGCAGTGGACAGGTGGGACAGCCCCAGCATTTT.